This T cell receptor beta chain was identified during a study of cytomegalovirus exposure and HLA in healthy donors. Background on the study: The 120 or so validation repertoires used a platform that matched the one used for the approximately 690 first-cohort repertoires, as a later analysis reported. Broader study findings: In a later analysis, first-cohort TCR clusters were found to tend to co-occur in the approximately 110 validation repertoires. Some TCR beta chains (roughly 160 of them) were listed as cytomegalovirus-associated. In vitro data verified a few CMV-associated chains as specific for CMV antigens.

This clone has only one observation. Its antigen remains unknown. Assay used: immunoSEQ multiplex PCR; TCRdb lists only in-frame clones, some missing. The sample has about 160,000 clones, under 90% seen once. The sequenced material came from PBMCs. The receptor was isolated from a man aged 18 to 30 in good health and CMV-seropositive.

The CDR3 DNA reads TGTGCCAGCAGCCAAGGGGCCAGAGATGAAAAACTGTTTTTT. This codes for CASSQGARDEKLFF. The V call is TRBV4-2, the J call TRBJ1-4; D is ambiguous. Trimming removed 1 base from V and 6 bases from J, with 9 bases in between. Per germline, CDR1 LGHNA and CDR2 YNFKEQ. CDR3 size: 14 residues.